This TCR beta chain was documented in a study of somatic mutations in cytotoxic T cells in rheumatoid arthritis. Overall study results and limits: For CD8+ T-cell clonality, rheumatoid arthritis patients and age-matched healthy controls did not differ significantly.

Female donors made up about 60% of the healthy controls, blood donors whose median age was 56 years (range roughly 21-70). Isolation of CD4+ and CD8+ cells used positive magnetic bead selection, with purity checked by flow cytometry. Comment on this clone: Its specificity is not known.

Produced via immunoSEQ multiplex PCR; TCRdb's table is partial and in-frame only. The profile covers more than 35,000 clones, with more than 80% appearing a single time and 3% to 3.5% taken by the ten largest. The CDR3 loop spans 13 amino acids. V lost 4 bases and J lost 6, with 10 bases in between. CDR1 and CDR2 (germline): SGDLS, YYNGEE. The sequenced sample consisted of CD8+ T cells sorted from blood. This chain uses TRBV9 with TRBJ2-2; perhaps TRBD1 as D (5 bases). This clonotype was obtained from a man in his forties in good health. CDR3 sequence: CASSPQGAGELFF. The CDR3 DNA follows: TGTGCCAGCAGCCCTCAAGGGGCCGGGGAGCTGTTTTTT. Based on the CDR3 plus reference TRBV9 and TRBJ2-2, the full variable domain is DSGVTQTPKHLITATGQRVTLRCSPRSGDLSVYWYQQSLDQGLQFLIQYYNGEERAKGNILERFSAQQFPDLHSELNLSSLELGDSALYFCASSPQGAGELFFGEGSRLTVL.